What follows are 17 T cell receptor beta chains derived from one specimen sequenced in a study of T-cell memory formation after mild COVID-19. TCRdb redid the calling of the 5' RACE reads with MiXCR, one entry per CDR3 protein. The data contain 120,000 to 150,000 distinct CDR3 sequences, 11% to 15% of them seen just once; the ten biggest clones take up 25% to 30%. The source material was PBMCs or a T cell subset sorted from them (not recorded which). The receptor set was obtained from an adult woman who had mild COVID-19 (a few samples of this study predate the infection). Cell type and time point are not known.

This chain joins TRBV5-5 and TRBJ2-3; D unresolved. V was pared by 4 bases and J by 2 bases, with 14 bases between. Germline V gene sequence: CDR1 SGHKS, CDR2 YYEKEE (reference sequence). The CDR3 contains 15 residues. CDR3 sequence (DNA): TGTGCCAGCAGCGTGGGCGCGGCTGACACAGATACGCAGTATTTT. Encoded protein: CASSVGAADTDTQYF.

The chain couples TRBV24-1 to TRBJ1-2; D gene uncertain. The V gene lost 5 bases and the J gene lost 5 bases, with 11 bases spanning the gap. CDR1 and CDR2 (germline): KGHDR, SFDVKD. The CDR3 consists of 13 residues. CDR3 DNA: TGTGCCACCAGTGGCGAAGGATTTTATGGCTACACCTTC. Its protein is CATSGEGFYGYTF.

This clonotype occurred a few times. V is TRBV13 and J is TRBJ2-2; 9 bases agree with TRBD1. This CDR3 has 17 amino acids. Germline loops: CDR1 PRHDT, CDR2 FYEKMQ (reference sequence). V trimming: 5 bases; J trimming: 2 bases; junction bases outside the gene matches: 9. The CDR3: CASSILEDRGNTGELFF. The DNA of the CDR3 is TGTGCCAGCAGCATATTGGAGGACAGGGGCAACACCGGGGAGCTGTTTTTT.

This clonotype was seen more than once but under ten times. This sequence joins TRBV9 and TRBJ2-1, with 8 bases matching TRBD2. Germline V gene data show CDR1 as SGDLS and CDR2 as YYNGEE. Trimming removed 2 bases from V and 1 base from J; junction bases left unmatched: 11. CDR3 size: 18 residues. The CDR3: CASSVRGAGVPSYNEQFF. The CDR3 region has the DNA TGTGCCAGCAGCGTGCGGGGGGCGGGAGTCCCTTCCTACAATGAGCAGTTCTTC.

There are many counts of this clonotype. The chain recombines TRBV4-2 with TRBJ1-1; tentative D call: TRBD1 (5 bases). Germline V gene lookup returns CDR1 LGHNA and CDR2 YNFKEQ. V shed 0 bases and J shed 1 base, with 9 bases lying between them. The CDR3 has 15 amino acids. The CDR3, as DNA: TGTGCCAGCAGCCAAGACCCGGGACCGAACACTGAAGCTTTCTTT. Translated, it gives CASSQDPGPNTEAFF.

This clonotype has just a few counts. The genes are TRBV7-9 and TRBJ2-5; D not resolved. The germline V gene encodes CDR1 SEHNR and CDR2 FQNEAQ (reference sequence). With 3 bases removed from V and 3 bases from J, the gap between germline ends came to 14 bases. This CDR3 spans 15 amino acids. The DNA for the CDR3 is TGTGCCAGCAGCTTTAGGCAGTCGCCGAAAGAGACCCAGTACTTC. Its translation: CASSFRQSPKETQYF.

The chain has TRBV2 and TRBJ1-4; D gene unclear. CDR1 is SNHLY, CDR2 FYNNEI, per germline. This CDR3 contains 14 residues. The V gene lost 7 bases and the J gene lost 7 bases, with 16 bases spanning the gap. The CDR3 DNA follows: TGTGCCAGCAATTACCCCGGTCGGGCTGAAAAACTGTTTTTT. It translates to CASNYPGRAEKLFF.

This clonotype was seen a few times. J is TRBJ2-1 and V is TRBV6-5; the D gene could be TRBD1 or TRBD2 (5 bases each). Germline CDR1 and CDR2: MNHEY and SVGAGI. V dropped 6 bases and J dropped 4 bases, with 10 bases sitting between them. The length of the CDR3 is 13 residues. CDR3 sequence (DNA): TGTGCCAGCAGGGGGACGGTTTACAATGAGCAGTTCTTC. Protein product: CASRGTVYNEQFF.

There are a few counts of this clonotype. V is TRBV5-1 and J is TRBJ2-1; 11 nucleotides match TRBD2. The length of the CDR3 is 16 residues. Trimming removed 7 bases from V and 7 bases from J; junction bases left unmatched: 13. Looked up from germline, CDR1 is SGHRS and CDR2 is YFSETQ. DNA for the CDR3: TGCGCCAGCCGCCCCTTTAGCGGGGGGGGACTAAATGAGCAGTTCTTC. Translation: CASRPFSGGGLNEQFF.

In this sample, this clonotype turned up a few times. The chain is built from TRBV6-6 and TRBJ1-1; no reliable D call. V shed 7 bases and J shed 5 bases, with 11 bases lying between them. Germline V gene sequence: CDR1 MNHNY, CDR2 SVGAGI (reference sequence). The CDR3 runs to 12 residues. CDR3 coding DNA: TGTGCCAGCAATGGGTATGGGACTGAAGCTTTCTTT. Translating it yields CASNGYGTEAFF.

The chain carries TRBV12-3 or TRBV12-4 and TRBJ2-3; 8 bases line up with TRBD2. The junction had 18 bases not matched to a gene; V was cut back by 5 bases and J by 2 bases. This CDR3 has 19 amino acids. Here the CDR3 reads CASSAGLAGPFVFTDTQYF. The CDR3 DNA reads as TGTGCCAGCAGTGCTGGGCTAGCGGGCCCCTTCGTTTTCACAGATACGCAGTATTTT.

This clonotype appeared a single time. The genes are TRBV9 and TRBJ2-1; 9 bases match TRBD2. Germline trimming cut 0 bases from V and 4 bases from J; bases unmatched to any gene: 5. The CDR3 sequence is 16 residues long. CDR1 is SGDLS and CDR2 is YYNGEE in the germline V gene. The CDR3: CASSVALAGLYNEQFF. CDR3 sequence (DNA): TGTGCCAGCAGCGTAGCGCTAGCGGGATTGTACAATGAGCAGTTCTTC.

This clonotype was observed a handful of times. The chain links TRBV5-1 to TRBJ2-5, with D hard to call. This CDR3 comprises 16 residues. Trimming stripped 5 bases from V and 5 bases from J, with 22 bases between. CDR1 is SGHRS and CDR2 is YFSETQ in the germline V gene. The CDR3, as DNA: TGCGCCAGCAGTATTGCGGACCATGAAGTTGGTGAGACCCAGTACTTC. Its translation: CASSIADHEVGETQYF.

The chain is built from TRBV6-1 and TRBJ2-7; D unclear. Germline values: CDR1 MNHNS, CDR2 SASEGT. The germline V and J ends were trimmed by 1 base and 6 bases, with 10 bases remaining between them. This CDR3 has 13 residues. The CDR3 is CASSEEEQPEQYF. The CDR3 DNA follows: TGTGCCAGCAGTGAAGAGGAACAGCCCGAGCAGTACTTC.

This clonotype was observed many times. The CDR3 DNA is TGTGCCAGCGCTTCTTCCCCAGCAGAAGGGAATGAGCAGTTCTTC. It encodes CASASSPAEGNEQFF. The V gene is TRBV6-4, the J gene TRBJ2-1, with D hard to call. Germline V gives CDR1 MRHNA, CDR2 SNTAGT. Trimming took off 8 bases at V and 7 bases at J, with 21 bases between the two ends. This CDR3 contains 15 residues.

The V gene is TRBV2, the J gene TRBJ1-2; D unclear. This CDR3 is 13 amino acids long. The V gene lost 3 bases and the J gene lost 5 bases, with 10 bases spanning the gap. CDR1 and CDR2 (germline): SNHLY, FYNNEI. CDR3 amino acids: CASSEVSSYGYTF. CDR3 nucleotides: TGTGCCAGCAGTGAGGTCTCTTCTTATGGCTACACCTTC. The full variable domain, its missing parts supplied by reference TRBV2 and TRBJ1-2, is EPEVTQTPSHQVTQMGQEVILRCVPISNHLYFYWYRQILGQKVEFLVSFYNNEISEKSEIFDDQFSVERPDGSNFTLKIRSTKLEDSAMYFCASSEVSSYGYTFGSGTRLTVV.

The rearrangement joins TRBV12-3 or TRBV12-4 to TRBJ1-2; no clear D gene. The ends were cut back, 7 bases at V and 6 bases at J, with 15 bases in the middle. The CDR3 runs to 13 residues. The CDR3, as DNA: TGTGCCAGCAAGGAAGCCAATATGAATGGCTACACCTTC. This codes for CASKEANMNGYTF.